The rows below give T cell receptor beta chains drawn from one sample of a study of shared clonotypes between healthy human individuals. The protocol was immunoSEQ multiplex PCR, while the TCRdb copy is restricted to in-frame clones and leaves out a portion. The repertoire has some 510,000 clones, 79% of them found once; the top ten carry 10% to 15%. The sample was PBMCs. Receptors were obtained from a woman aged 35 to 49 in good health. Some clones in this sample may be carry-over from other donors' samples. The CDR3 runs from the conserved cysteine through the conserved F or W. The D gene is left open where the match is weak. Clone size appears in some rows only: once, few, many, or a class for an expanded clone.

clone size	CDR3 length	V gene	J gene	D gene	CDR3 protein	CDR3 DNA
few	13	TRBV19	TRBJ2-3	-	CASSIAGTDTQYF	TGTGCCAGTAGTATAGCGGGGACAGATACGCAGTATTTT
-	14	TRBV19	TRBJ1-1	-	CASSGTGPNTEAFF	TGTGCCAGTAGCGGAACAGGGCCGAACACTGAAGCTTTCTTT
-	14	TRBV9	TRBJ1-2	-	CASSTGRTNYGYTF	TGTGCCAGCAGCACGGGACGGACTAACTATGGCTACACCTTC
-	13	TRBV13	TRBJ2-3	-	CASSIGRADTQYF	TGTGCCAGCAGTATCGGAAGGGCAGATACGCAGTATTTT
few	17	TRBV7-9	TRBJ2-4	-	CASSQKGSILAKNIQYF	TGTGCCAGCAGCCAGAAGGGGTCTATCCTGGCCAAAAACATTCAGTACTTC
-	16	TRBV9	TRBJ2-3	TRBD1	CASSTRRDRDTDTQYF	TGTGCCAGCAGTACCCGCCGGGACAGGGACACAGATACGCAGTATTTT
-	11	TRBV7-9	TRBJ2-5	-	CASSLMETQYF	TGTGCCAGCAGCTTGATGGAGACCCAGTACTTC
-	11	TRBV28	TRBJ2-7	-	CASSFAYEQYF	TGTGCCAGCAGTTTTGCCTACGAGCAGTACTTC
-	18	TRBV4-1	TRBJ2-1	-	CASSQVGKRVSSYNEQFF	TGCGCCAGCAGCCAAGTCGGTAAGCGGGTCAGCTCCTACAATGAGCAGTTCTTC
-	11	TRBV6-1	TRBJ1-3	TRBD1	CASSGQGTIYF	TGTGCCAGCAGTGGACAGGGAACCATATATTTT
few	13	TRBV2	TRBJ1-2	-	CASARTADYGYTF	TGTGCCAGCGCCAGGACAGCTGACTATGGCTACACCTTC
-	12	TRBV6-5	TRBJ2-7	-	CASSSTIYEQYF	TGTGCCAGCAGTTCCACGATATACGAGCAGTACTTC
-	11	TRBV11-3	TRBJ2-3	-	CASSHPYTQYF	TGTGCCAGCAGCCATCCGTATACGCAGTATTTT
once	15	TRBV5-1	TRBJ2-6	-	CASSLGQRGANVLTF	TGCGCCAGCAGCTTGGGCCAGCGGGGGGCCAACGTCCTGACTTTC
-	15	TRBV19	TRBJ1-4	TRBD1	CASSRDRGRNEKLFF	TGTGCCAGTAGTAGGGATAGGGGGCGCAATGAAAAACTGTTTTTT
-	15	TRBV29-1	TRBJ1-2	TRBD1	CSVVWRDRFSYGYTF	TGCAGCGTTGTGTGGCGGGACAGGTTTTCCTATGGCTACACCTTC
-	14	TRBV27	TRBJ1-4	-	CASSPQGDGEKLFF	TGTGCCAGCAGTCCACAGGGCGATGGGGAAAAACTGTTTTTT
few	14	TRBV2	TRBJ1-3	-	CASSEKGPVASGYF	TGTGCCAGCAGTGAAAAGGGGCCGGTCGCATCTGGATATTTT
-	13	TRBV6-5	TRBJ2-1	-	CASSYRGFNEQFF	TGTGCCAGCAGTTACCGGGGTTTCAATGAGCAGTTCTTC
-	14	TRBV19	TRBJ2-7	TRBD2	CASSISPAGEEQYF	TGTGCCAGTAGTATCTCCCCAGCGGGAGAGGAGCAGTACTTC
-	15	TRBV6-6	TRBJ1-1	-	CASSYSTGQNTEAFF	TGTGCCAGCAGTTACTCGACGGGCCAGAACACTGAAGCTTTCTTT
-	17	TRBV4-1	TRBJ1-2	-	CASSQDRPGLPNYGYTF	TGCGCCAGCAGCCAAGATCGCCCGGGACTGCCCAACTATGGCTACACCTTC
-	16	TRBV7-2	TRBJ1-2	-	CASSLGPRRKGEGYTF	TGTGCCAGCAGCTTAGGTCCGAGACGAAAGGGAGAAGGCTACACCTTC
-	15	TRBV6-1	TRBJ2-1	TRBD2	CASSEGLADDNEQFF	TGTGCCAGCAGTGAAGGTCTAGCGGACGACAATGAGCAGTTCTTC
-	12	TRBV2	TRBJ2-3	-	CARTEITDTQYF	TGTGCCAGGACAGAGATCACAGATACGCAGTATTTT
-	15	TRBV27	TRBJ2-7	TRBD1	CASKFLTGGAYEQYF	TGTGCCAGCAAGTTTTTGACAGGGGGGGCCTACGAGCAGTACTTC
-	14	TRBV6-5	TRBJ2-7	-	CASSYSAGTYEQYF	TGTGCCAGCAGTTACTCGGCAGGAACATACGAGCAGTACTTC
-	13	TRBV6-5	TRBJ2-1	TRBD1	CASQRDRDNEQFF	TGTGCCAGCCAGCGGGACAGGGACAATGAGCAGTTCTTC
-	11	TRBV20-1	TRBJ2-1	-	CSAFLNNEQFF	TGCAGTGCGTTCTTGAACAATGAGCAGTTCTTC
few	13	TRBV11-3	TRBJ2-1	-	CASSRGGYNEQFF	TGTGCCAGCAGTAGGGGCGGATACAATGAGCAGTTCTTC
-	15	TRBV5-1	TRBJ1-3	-	CASSSGLNSGNTIYF	TGCGCCAGCAGCTCAGGACTGAACTCTGGAAACACCATATATTTT
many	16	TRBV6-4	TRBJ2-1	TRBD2	CASSDSGGGSYNEQFF	TGTGCCAGCAGTGACTCCGGCGGGGGGTCCTACAATGAGCAGTTCTTC
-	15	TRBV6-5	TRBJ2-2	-	CASSYQTLRTGELFF	TGTGCCAGCAGTTACCAGACACTACGCACCGGGGAGCTGTTTTTT
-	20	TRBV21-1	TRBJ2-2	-	CASSKDGLAGVGSNTGELFF	TGTGCCAGCAGCAAAGACGGGCTAGCGGGAGTAGGATCGAACACCGGGGAGCTGTTTTTT
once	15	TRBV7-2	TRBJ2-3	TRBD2	CASSQLAGGSDTQYF	TGTGCCAGCAGCCAACTAGCGGGAGGTTCGGATACGCAGTATTTT
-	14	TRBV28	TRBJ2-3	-	CASSSGQSTDTQYF	TGTGCCAGCAGTAGTGGACAGAGCACAGATACGCAGTATTTT
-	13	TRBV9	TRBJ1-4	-	CASRGSTNEKLFF	TGTGCCAGCAGAGGTTCAACTAATGAAAAACTGTTTTTT
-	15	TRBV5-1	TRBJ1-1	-	CASSELGIQNTEAFF	TGCGCCAGCAGCGAATTAGGGATTCAGAACACTGAAGCTTTCTTT
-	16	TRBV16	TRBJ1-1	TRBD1	CASSQGDRGYLSEAFF	TGTGCCAGCAGCCAGGGGGACAGGGGATATTTGTCTGAAGCTTTCTTT
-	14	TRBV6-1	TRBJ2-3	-	CASSEVRGEDTQYF	TGTGCCAGCAGTGAAGTCCGCGGAGAGGATACGCAGTATTTT